These T cell receptor beta chains were read from a single sample in a study of T cells in tumors after PD-1 blockade. TCRdb's copy holds only in-frame clones and misses some; the assay was immunoSEQ multiplex PCR. The sample gives roughly 50,000 clones, 81% of which show up once; more than 3.5% is in the top ten. Sample: PBMCs, taken before anti-PD-1 treatment. The receptors were sampled from a human donor with basal cell carcinoma. Both conserved end residues are part of each CDR3. The D gene is left open where the match is weak. Clone size is not always given. Where it is, it says once, few, many or a class for expanded clones.

d_gene	v_gene	abundance	j_gene	CDR3aa	CDR3nt
TRBD2	TRBV7-2	-	TRBJ2-3	CASSFLAGGTTDTQYF	TGTGCCAGCAGCTTCCTAGCGGGGGGTACCACAGATACGCAGTATTTT
-	TRBV29-1	-	TRBJ2-3	CSVEFSLTDTQYF	TGCAGCGTTGAGTTCAGTCTCACAGATACGCAGTATTTT
-	TRBV19	few	TRBJ1-1	CASSLTVAMNTEAFF	TGTGCCAGTAGTCTGACAGTCGCAATGAACACTGAAGCTTTCTTT
-	TRBV4-1	few	TRBJ1-1	CASSHIRGGNTEAFF	TGCGCCAGCAGCCATATTCGGGGGGGGAACACTGAAGCTTTCTTT
-	TRBV3-1/TRBV3-2	-	TRBJ2-6	CASSPKIGANVLTF	TGTGCCAGCAGCCCCAAGATTGGGGCCAACGTCCTGACTTTC
TRBD1	TRBV10-1	-	TRBJ1-2	CASSERTGLEGYTF	TGCGCCAGCAGTGAGAGGACAGGACTAGAGGGCTACACCTTC
-	TRBV6-5	-	TRBJ1-3	CASSYSTQTSGNTIYF	TGTGCCAGCAGTTACTCTACACAGACCTCTGGAAACACCATATATTTT
-	TRBV5-1	few	TRBJ2-7	CASSLELKRDRSYEQYF	TGCGCCAGCAGCTTGGAGCTTAAGCGGGACAGGTCCTACGAGCAGTACTTC
-	TRBV6-1	-	TRBJ1-5	CASSERGRPNQPQHF	TGTGCCAGCAGTGAAAGGGGCAGGCCCAATCAGCCCCAGCATTTT
TRBD1	TRBV2	-	TRBJ1-1	CASRDRENTEAFF	TGTGCCAGCAGGGACAGGGAGAACACTGAAGCTTTCTTT
-	TRBV5-6	-	TRBJ2-1	CASSLPGDEQFF	TGTGCCAGCAGCTTGCCGGGGGATGAGCAGTTCTTC
-	TRBV27	few	TRBJ1-5	CASSFDRTNQPQHF	TGTGCCAGCAGTTTTGACAGGACCAATCAGCCCCAGCATTTT
TRBD2	TRBV4-2	-	TRBJ2-7	CASTAGGTNEQYF	TGTGCCAGCACGGCGGGGGGTACCAACGAGCAGTACTTC
TRBD2	TRBV7-2	few	TRBJ2-2	CASSLHPGGTGELFF	TGTGCCAGCAGCTTACATCCGGGGGGAACCGGGGAGCTGTTTTTT
TRBD2	TRBV30	-	TRBJ2-3	CAWEGSGGITDTQYF	TGTGCCTGGGAAGGTAGCGGGGGGATCACAGATACGCAGTATTTT
-	TRBV3-1/TRBV3-2	-	TRBJ1-3	CASSFRGPSGNTIYF	TGTGCCAGCAGCTTCAGGGGACCCTCTGGAAACACCATATATTTT
-	TRBV2	-	TRBJ1-3	CASSVLQASGNTIYF	TGTGCCAGCAGTGTATTACAGGCCTCTGGAAACACCATATATTTT
TRBD2	TRBV7-2	-	TRBJ2-1	CASSLSGTRSNEQFF	TGTGCCAGCAGCTTATCTGGGACTAGGTCCAATGAGCAGTTCTTC
TRBD1	TRBV5-1	-	TRBJ1-2	CASSFGQGPGYTF	TGCGCCAGCAGCTTCGGACAGGGACCTGGCTACACCTTC
-	TRBV25-1	-	TRBJ2-2	CASSEGTNTGELFF	TGTGCCAGCAGTGAAGGCACTAACACCGGGGAGCTGTTTTTT
-	TRBV28	once	TRBJ1-2	CASTGRYGYTF	TGTGCCAGCACAGGGCGCTATGGCTACACCTTC
-	TRBV4-1	-	TRBJ2-7	CASSHDPFWGAGNEQYF	TGCGCCAGCAGCCACGACCCTTTTTGGGGGGCGGGAAACGAGCAGTACTTC
-	TRBV7-8	few	TRBJ2-3	CASSLHTDTQYF	TGTGCCAGCAGCCTGCACACAGATACGCAGTATTTT
-	TRBV6-5	-	TRBJ2-1	CASSDDSGSYNEQFF	TGTGCCAGCAGCGACGACAGTGGGAGTTACAATGAGCAGTTCTTC
-	TRBV30	-	TRBJ2-7	CAWSVVGNGEQYF	TGTGCCTGGAGTGTAGTAGGGAACGGAGAGCAGTACTTC
TRBD1	TRBV3-1/TRBV3-2	-	TRBJ2-1	CASSPSDRSYNEQFF	TGTGCCAGCAGCCCATCGGACAGGTCCTACAATGAGCAGTTCTTC
TRBD1	TRBV5-1	-	TRBJ2-2	CASISPGQGTAGELFF	TGCGCCAGCATCTCCCCGGGACAGGGAACGGCCGGGGAGCTGTTTTTT
-	TRBV15	few	TRBJ1-5	CATSRDYPTGPYQPQHF	TGTGCCACCAGCAGAGATTACCCCACAGGGCCCTATCAGCCCCAGCATTTT
-	TRBV14	few	TRBJ2-3	CASSPLGTDTQYF	TGTGCCAGCAGCCCACTGGGCACAGATACGCAGTATTTT
TRBD2	TRBV15	-	TRBJ2-7	CATSRDLTSGQYTNYEQYF	TGTGCCACCAGCAGAGATCTAACTAGCGGCCAATACACAAACTACGAGCAGTACTTC
TRBD2	TRBV19	-	TRBJ2-4	CASSAITLGLAGIQYF	TGTGCCAGTAGTGCTATTACCCTGGGACTAGCGGGCATTCAGTACTTC
-	TRBV5-1	-	TRBJ2-5	CASSLAGTAEETQYF	TGCGCCAGCAGCTTGGCCGGGACTGCCGAAGAGACCCAGTACTTC
-	TRBV19	-	TRBJ2-5	CASSRAPQETQYF	TGTGCCAGTAGTAGGGCCCCTCAGGAGACCCAGTACTTC
-	TRBV5-1	-	TRBJ2-3	CASSSLGTLTDTQYF	TGCGCCAGCAGCTCTCTAGGGACTCTCACAGATACGCAGTATTTT
-	TRBV10-3	-	TRBJ1-2	CAISESLRPSTAQRGYTF	TGTGCCATCAGTGAGTCGCTGAGACCCTCGACAGCGCAGCGTGGCTACACCTTC
-	TRBV15	-	TRBJ1-6	CATSRGGAGSPLHF	TGTGCCACCAGCAGAGGGGGGGCAGGTTCACCCCTCCACTTT
-	TRBV10-3	-	TRBJ2-7	CAISEISAGGSEQYF	TGTGCCATCAGTGAGATTAGCGCCGGAGGGAGCGAGCAGTACTTC
-	TRBV3-1/TRBV3-2	-	TRBJ2-1	CASSQLGEQFF	TGTGCCAGCAGCCAACTGGGTGAGCAGTTCTTC
TRBD2	TRBV10-1	-	TRBJ2-2	CATSGGGTGELFF	TGCGCCACCTCGGGAGGGGGAACCGGGGAGCTGTTTTTT
TRBD1	TRBV3-1/TRBV3-2	-	TRBJ2-7	CASSLGQADYEQYF	TGTGCCAGCAGCCTGGGACAGGCCGACTACGAGCAGTACTTC
-	TRBV28	-	TRBJ2-7	CASMGGSYEQYF	TGTGCCAGCATGGGCGGTTCCTACGAGCAGTACTTC
-	TRBV28	-	TRBJ1-1	CATLSQGYGAFF	TGTGCCACCCTCTCCCAAGGGTACGGGGCTTTCTTT
-	TRBV6-2/TRBV6-3	-	TRBJ2-3	CASSHPFRFTDTQYF	TGTGCCAGCAGCCACCCCTTTCGGTTCACAGATACGCAGTATTTT
TRBD2	TRBV4-2	few	TRBJ2-2	CASSHLSGEVSGELFF	TGTGCCAGCAGCCATTTAAGCGGGGAAGTAAGCGGGGAGCTGTTTTTT
-	TRBV10-3	-	TRBJ1-2	CAISDPLGGRYGYTF	TGTGCCATCAGTGACCCCTTGGGGGGACGATATGGCTACACCTTC
-	TRBV6-4	-	TRBJ1-2	CASSLGPFEGGYTF	TGTGCCAGCAGCCTCGGACCCTTCGAGGGCGGCTACACCTTC
-	TRBV15	-	TRBJ1-2	CATSRGEHTF	TGTGCCACCAGCAGAGGGGAACACACCTTC
-	TRBV7-2	-	TRBJ1-1	CASSSSRAQNTEAFF	TGTGCCAGCAGCTCCTCCCGGGCACAGAACACTGAAGCTTTCTTT
TRBD1	TRBV5-1	-	TRBJ2-7	CASSRGGTGGDEQYF	TGCGCCAGCAGCCGAGGCGGGACAGGGGGCGACGAGCAGTACTTC
TRBD2	TRBV5-1	-	TRBJ2-5	CASSLGLAGGPQETQYF	TGCGCCAGCAGCTTGGGGCTAGCGGGGGGGCCACAAGAGACCCAGTACTTC
-	TRBV15	-	TRBJ1-1	CATSRAGFGTEAFF	TGTGCCACCAGCAGAGCGGGGTTTGGCACTGAAGCTTTCTTT
-	TRBV5-5	once	TRBJ2-5	CASSLGGPKTQYF	TGTGCCAGCAGCTTGGGGGGGCCCAAGACCCAGTACTTC
-	TRBV20-1	-	TRBJ1-6	CSASSPRGAYNSPLHF	TGCAGTGCTAGTTCCCCCAGGGGCGCCTATAATTCACCCCTCCACTTT
-	TRBV4-1	-	TRBJ1-1	CASSPPLFAAATEAFF	TGCGCCAGCAGCCCACCGCTCTTTGCTGCGGCCACTGAAGCTTTCTTT
TRBD1	TRBV19	-	TRBJ1-2	CASSMTGDYGYTF	TGTGCCAGTAGTATGACAGGGGACTATGGCTACACCTTC
-	TRBV27	-	TRBJ2-1	CASSSWGSYNEQFF	TGTGCCAGCAGTTCCTGGGGGTCCTACAATGAGCAGTTCTTC
-	TRBV2	few	TRBJ2-7	CASSPAAYEQYF	TGTGCCAGCAGTCCGGCCGCCTACGAGCAGTACTTC
TRBD1	TRBV3-1/TRBV3-2	-	TRBJ2-7	CASSPRDRGQNEQYF	TGTGCCAGCAGCCCCCGGGACAGGGGACAAAACGAGCAGTACTTC
-	TRBV10-3	-	TRBJ2-3	CAISFGAAGTDTQYF	TGTGCCATCAGTTTCGGGGCAGCCGGCACAGATACGCAGTATTTT
TRBD1	TRBV7-7	-	TRBJ2-7	CASSFGQGSFYEQYF	TGTGCTAGCAGTTTTGGACAGGGGTCGTTTTACGAGCAGTACTTC